This passage covers 12 T cell receptor beta chains from one sample sequenced in a study of blood T cell repertoires in COVID-19. Repertoires were generated with immunoSEQ multiplex PCR, while TCRdb's copy carries only in-frame clones and drops some. The sample has 100,000 to 150,000 clones, around four fifths seen once; the top ten hold over 5%. Sample: peripheral blood. Receptor source: an elderly man with active or convalescent COVID-19.

V and J are TRBV7-9 and TRBJ2-1; 13 bases map to TRBD2. The V gene end was trimmed by 5 bases and the J gene end by 7 bases; junction bases not matched to a gene: 14. The length of the CDR3 is 18 residues. Germline assignment: CDR1 SEHNR and CDR2 FQNEAQ (reference sequence). CDR3 nucleotide sequence: TGTGCCAGCAGCACAACGTTCACCGGGACTAGCGGGGCGAATGAGCAGTTCTTC. Protein sequence: CASSTTFTGTSGANEQFF.

The chain carries TRBV10-3 and TRBJ2-1; D is unclear. Germline V gene sequence: CDR1 ENHRY, CDR2 SYGVKD. The CDR3 runs 15 residues. The V end was cut by 3 bases, the J end by 0 bases, with 9 bases between. In DNA, the CDR3 is TGTGCCATCAGTGACAACTCACCCTCCTACAATGAGCAGTTCTTC. This translates into CAISDNSPSYNEQFF.

The chain is built from TRBV7-9 and TRBJ2-5; D might be TRBD2 (6 bases). The V end was cut by 5 bases, the J end by 3 bases, with 13 bases between. This CDR3 spans 14 amino acids. Germline CDR1 SEHNR, CDR2 FQNEAQ (reference sequence). The CDR3 protein is CASSPPSAEETQYF. CDR3 DNA: TGTGCCAGCAGCCCCCCTAGCGCGGAAGAGACCCAGTACTTC.

This chain uses TRBV5-5 with TRBJ2-3, with D uncertain. V lost 6 bases and J lost 0, with 11 bases in between. Germline CDR1 is SGHKS and CDR2 is YYEKEE (reference sequence). CDR3 length equals 14 residues. The CDR3 DNA sequence: TGTGCCAGCATGCGTATAGTGAGCACAGATACGCAGTATTTT. It specifies CASMRIVSTDTQYF.

V is TRBV5-4 and J is TRBJ1-2; tentatively, D is TRBD1 (5 bases). Looked up from germline, CDR1 is SGHNT and CDR2 is YYREEE (reference sequence). The V gene lost 0 bases and the J gene lost 4 bases, with 13 bases spanning the gap. This CDR3 is 15 amino acids long. This chain's CDR3 is CASSLGITGSYGYTF. The CDR3 DNA reads TGTGCCAGCAGCTTGGGGATTACAGGATCCTATGGCTACACCTTC. The full variable domain, with the rest looked up from reference TRBV5-4 and TRBJ1-2, is ETGVTQSPTHLIKTRGQQVTLRCSSQSGHNTVSWYQQALGQGPQFIFQYYREEENGRGNFPPRFSGLQFPNYSSELNVNALELDDSALYLCASSLGITGSYGYTFGSGTRLTVV.

This clone was observed once. The rearrangement links TRBV19 to TRBJ1-1, with 7 bases lining up with TRBD1. Germline V gives CDR1 LNHDA, CDR2 SQIVND (reference sequence). The CDR3 loop spans 13 amino acids. The trim removed 6 bases at V and 4 bases at J, leaving 5 bases unmatched. In nucleotides, the CDR3 is TGTGCCAGTAGGGAGACAGGGAGCACTGAAGCTTTCTTT. Translation: CASRETGSTEAFF.

V and J are TRBV27 and TRBJ2-3; D is uncertain. The germline V gene has CDR1 MNHEY and CDR2 SMNVEV (reference sequence). The CDR3 is made up of 13 amino acids. The ends were cut back, 6 bases at V and 6 bases at J, with 13 bases in the middle. The CDR3 DNA sequence: TGTGCCAGCAGAACCCCTATGTTCGATACGCAGTATTTT. Its protein is CASRTPMFDTQYF.

This chain links TRBV15 with TRBJ1-6; TRBD1 might be the D (5 bases). The CDR3 totals 12 residues. With 3 bases removed from V and 13 bases from J, the gap between germline ends came to 10 bases. Germline lookup yields CDR1 LNHNV and CDR2 YYDKDF (reference sequence). The CDR3 DNA reads TGTGCCACCAGCAGCCAGGGTCCTCCCCTCCACTTT. Protein sequence: CATSSQGPPLHF.

The V call is TRBV6-6, the J call TRBJ2-2, with 10 bases lining up with TRBD2. Germline CDR1 is MNHNY and CDR2 is SVGAGI (reference sequence). The CDR3 is made up of 18 amino acids. The ends lost 7 bases at V and 0 bases at J; junction bases unmatched: 11. DNA for the CDR3: TGTGCCAGCACTCGATCGGCTAGCGGGGGTGCGAACACCGGGGAGCTGTTTTTT. Amino acid sequence: CASTRSASGGANTGELFF.

This chain uses TRBV6-5 with TRBJ1-1, with a tentative D call TRBD1 (6 bases). CDR1 and CDR2 (germline): MNHEY, SVGAGI. This CDR3 contains 15 residues. V lost 5 bases to trimming and J lost 4 bases, with 17 bases between them. The CDR3 DNA reads TGTGCCAGCAGTAAGGGGGGGGATTTGGGCACTGAAGCTTTCTTT. This translates into CASSKGGDLGTEAFF.

V usage is TRBV19 and J usage is TRBJ2-3; D perhaps matches TRBD1 (6 bases). CDR1 and CDR2 from the germline V gene are LNHDA and SQIVND (reference sequence). The length of the CDR3 is 15 residues. Between the trimmed V and J ends, which lost 5 bases and 3 bases, there was a span of 15 bases. The CDR3 protein is CASSDRRRGTDTQYF. In DNA, the CDR3 is TGTGCCAGTAGTGATAGGAGAAGGGGGACAGATACGCAGTATTTT.

The chain employs TRBV5-6 and TRBJ1-6; D remains ambiguous. V was shortened by 4 bases and J by 7 bases, with 12 bases between the two germline ends. Germline CDR1 SGHDT, CDR2 YYEEEE. CDR3 length: 14 amino acids. CDR3 loop: CASSLAYSNSPLHF. DNA for the CDR3: TGTGCCAGCAGCCTGGCTTATTCGAATTCACCCCTCCACTTT.